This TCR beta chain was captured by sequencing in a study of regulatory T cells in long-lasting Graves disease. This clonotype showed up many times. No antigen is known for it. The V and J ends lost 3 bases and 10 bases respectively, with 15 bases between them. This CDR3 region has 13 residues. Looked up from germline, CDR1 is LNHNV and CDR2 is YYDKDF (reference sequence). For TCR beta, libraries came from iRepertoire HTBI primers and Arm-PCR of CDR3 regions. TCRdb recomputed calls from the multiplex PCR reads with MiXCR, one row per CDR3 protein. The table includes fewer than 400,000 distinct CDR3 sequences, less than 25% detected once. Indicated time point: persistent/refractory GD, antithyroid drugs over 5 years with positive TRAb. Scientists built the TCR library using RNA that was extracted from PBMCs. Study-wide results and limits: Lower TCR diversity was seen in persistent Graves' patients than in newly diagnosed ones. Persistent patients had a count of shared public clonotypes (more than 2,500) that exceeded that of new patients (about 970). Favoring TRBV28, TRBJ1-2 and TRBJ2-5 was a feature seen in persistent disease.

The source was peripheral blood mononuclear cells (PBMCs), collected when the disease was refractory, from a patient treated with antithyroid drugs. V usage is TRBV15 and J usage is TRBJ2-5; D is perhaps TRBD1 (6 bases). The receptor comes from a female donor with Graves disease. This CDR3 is CATSRGTAGDQYF. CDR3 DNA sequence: TGTGCCACCAGCAGGGGGACGGCAGGGGACCAGTACTTC.